Below, 21 T cell receptor beta chains from the same sample are listed, as sequenced in a study of shared clonotypes between healthy human individuals. This table comes from immunoSEQ multiplex PCR, and its TCRdb copy is limited to in-frame clones, with some not included. The data show a few million clones, roughly 95% seen once. The sequenced sample was naive CD4+ T cells sorted from blood. The subset here: CD45RA+ positively selected. The receptors were sampled from a man younger than 35 in good health.

The chain links TRBV18 to TRBJ1-3; no clear D gene. This CDR3 has 17 amino acids. Germline V gene lookup returns CDR1 KGHSH and CDR2 LQKENI. Deletions cut 3 bases from V and 0 bases from J, with 15 bases between. CDR3 bases: TGTGCCAGCTCACCGATTTCGCTGGGAGTCTCTGGAAACACCATATATTTT. The encoded protein is CASSPISLGVSGNTIYF.

This clone was picked up one time. Other DNA sequences from this sample encode an identical CDR3 as well. The rearrangement links TRBV5-1 to TRBJ1-5, with TRBD1 matching over 8 bases. Germline V gene sequence: CDR1 SGHRS, CDR2 YFSETQ. Trimming took 2 bases from V and 6 from J; bases not matched to a gene: 1. The length of the CDR3 is 13 residues. DNA of the CDR3: TGCGCCAGCAGCTTAACAGGGGGTCAGCCCCAGCATTTT. It codes for CASSLTGGQPQHF.

V is TRBV5-1 and J is TRBJ1-2; TRBD1 matches 10 bases. The V and J ends lost 4 bases and 2 bases, in that order; junction bases with no gene match: 5. CDR3 length: 15 residues. Germline values: CDR1 SGHRS, CDR2 YFSETQ. CDR3 sequence: CASSPGTGENYGYTF. Here the CDR3 DNA reads TGCGCCAGCAGCCCGGGGACAGGGGAAAACTATGGCTACACCTTC.

A note on this clone: This sample includes further DNA sequences coding for the same CDR3. The genes are TRBV4-3 and TRBJ2-3; D gene uncertain. V was cut by 0 bases and J by 0 bases, with 4 bases left in between. In germline, CDR1 is LGHNA, CDR2 YSLEER. The CDR3 contains 14 residues. For the CDR3, the DNA is TGCGCCAGCAGCCAAGACAGAAGCACAGATACGCAGTATTTT. It specifies CASSQDRSTDTQYF.

This clone was seen a single time. V gene TRBV9 combines with J gene TRBJ1-1; D unresolved. V lost 0 bases and J lost 3, with 6 bases in between. Germline V CDR1 and CDR2: SGDLS, YYNGEE. CDR3 size: 13 residues. As DNA, the CDR3 is TGTGCCAGCAGCGTAGAGTGGGACACTGAAGCTTTCTTT. It is translated as CASSVEWDTEAFF. The variable domain in full, completed from reference TRBV9 and TRBJ1-1, reads DSGVTQTPKHLITATGQRVTLRCSPRSGDLSVYWYQQSLDQGLQFLIQYYNGEERAKGNILERFSAQQFPDLHSELNLSSLELGDSALYFCASSVEWDTEAFFGQGTRLTVV.

To note about this clone: The same CDR3 arises from other DNA sequences in this sample as well. The chain links TRBV9 to TRBJ1-5; 7 positions agree with TRBD1. There are 15 residues in the CDR3. The V gene end was trimmed by 0 bases and the J gene end by 1 base; junction bases not matched to a gene: 1. From germline, CDR1 is SGDLS and CDR2 YYNGEE. This chain's CDR3 is CASSVAGGSNQPQHF. The CDR3 nucleotides are TGTGCCAGCAGCGTAGCAGGGGGAAGCAATCAGCCCCAGCATTTT.

Regarding this clone: Sequence at one end of the junction differs from germline and may be a read error. Other DNA variants within this sample encode the same CDR3. This sequence joins TRBV7-2 and TRBJ2-3, with 14 positions matching TRBD2. The CDR3 is 16 amino acids. Germline V CDR1 and CDR2: SGHTA, FQGNSA. Written as DNA, the CDR3 is TGTGCCAGCAGTTTAGGGACTAGCGGGAGAACAGATACGCAGTATTTT. Its translation: CASSLGTSGRTDTQYF.

The rearrangement links TRBV2 to TRBJ2-7; D remains unclear. This CDR3 is built from 13 residues. Between the trimmed V and J ends, which lost 8 bases and 5 bases, there was a span of 16 bases. Germline values: CDR1 SNHLY, CDR2 FYNNEI. CDR3 residues: CASGFVGNDEQYF. The CDR3 nucleotides read TGTGCCAGCGGGTTTGTGGGGAACGACGAGCAGTACTTC.

Turning to this clone: This same CDR3 is encoded by further DNA sequences in the sample. The J gene is TRBJ1-2, the V gene TRBV28, with D maybe TRBD1 (6 bases). Germline V CDR1 and CDR2: MDHEN, SYDVKM. The CDR3 sequence is 12 residues long. V was pared by 6 bases and J by 5 bases, with 10 bases between. Here the CDR3 reads CASRPQGYGYTF. CDR3 in DNA: TGTGCCAGCAGGCCACAGGGTTATGGCTACACCTTC.

This clone showed up just once. The chain recombines TRBV10-3 with TRBJ2-1; 7 bases are shared with TRBD2. This CDR3 is 16 amino acids long. Germline V gene lookup returns CDR1 ENHRY and CDR2 SYGVKD. Trimming at V came to 3 bases and at J to 7 bases, leaving 12 bases not matched to a gene. The CDR3 loop is CAISEGRTRSVNEQFF. CDR3 DNA: TGTGCCATCAGTGAAGGGAGGACTAGATCCGTTAATGAGCAGTTCTTC.

This rearrangement joins TRBV7-2 to TRBJ2-7, with TRBD1 matching over 10 bases. CDR1 and CDR2 from the germline V gene are SGHTA and FQGNSA. J was trimmed by 2 bases and V by 3 bases; bases with no gene match: 7. The CDR3 has 16 amino acids. CDR3 residues: CASSLAGTGVTYEQYF. The CDR3 DNA sequence: TGTGCCAGCAGCTTGGCCGGGACAGGGGTAACCTACGAGCAGTACTTC. Full variable domain (outside the CDR3, taken from reference TRBV7-2 and TRBJ2-7): GAGVSQSPSNKVTEKGKDVELRCDPISGHTALYWYRQSLGQGLEFLIYFQGNSAPDKSGLPSDRFSAERTGGSVSTLTIQRTQQEDSAVYLCASSLAGTGVTYEQYFGPGTRLTVT.

Only a few counts were recorded for this clone. V is TRBV19 and J is TRBJ1-1; D gene uncertain. V lost 3 bases and J lost 3, with 8 bases in between. The CDR3 runs to 13 residues. Looked up from germline, CDR1 is LNHDA and CDR2 is SQIVND (reference sequence). The DNA for the CDR3 is TGTGCCAGTAGTATCGGGGAGGACACTGAAGCTTTCTTT. This sequence encodes CASSIGEDTEAFF.

The chain employs TRBV30 and TRBJ2-7; D remains unclear. The length of the CDR3 is 12 residues. Trimming cost V 7 bases and J 2 bases, with 12 bases left between them. Germline CDR1 is GTSNPN and CDR2 is SVGIG (reference sequence). CDR3 sequence reads: CAFKGGPYEQYF. DNA for the CDR3: TGTGCCTTCAAGGGTGGCCCCTACGAGCAGTACTTC.

The chain couples TRBV19 to TRBJ1-4, with D possibly being TRBD1 (5 bases). CDR1 is LNHDA and CDR2 is SQIVND in the germline V gene (reference sequence). V lost 7 bases and J 7 bases, leaving 19 bases between the germline ends. The CDR3 length is 15 residues. The CDR3 loop reads CASKRGDHLGEKLFF. DNA of the CDR3: TGTGCCAGTAAAAGAGGGGATCACCTAGGTGAAAAACTGTTTTTT.

The V call is TRBV6-1, the J call TRBJ1-5; a weak D match, TRBD1 (6 bases). CDR3 length: 14 amino acids. In germline, CDR1 is MNHNS, CDR2 SASEGT. V gave up 6 bases and J gave up 4 bases, with 13 bases separating them. The CDR3 bases are TGTGCCAGCAGGGAGACTACAGGGAATCAGCCCCAGCATTTT. Protein sequence: CASRETTGNQPQHF.

This clone was recorded once. Other DNA sequences in the same sample also yield this CDR3. The genes are TRBV11-2 and TRBJ2-7; 12 bases align to TRBD2. Germline loops: CDR1 SGHAT, CDR2 FQNNGV. The ends lost 5 bases at V and 3 bases at J; junction bases unmatched: 2. The CDR3 has 14 residues. The CDR3 spells CASSLLAGGYEQYF. The CDR3 region has the DNA TGTGCCAGCAGCCTACTAGCGGGAGGCTACGAGCAGTACTTC.

The chain couples TRBV5-6 to TRBJ1-5; tentatively, D is TRBD1 (5 bases). V dropped 2 bases and J dropped 3 bases, with 18 bases sitting between them. This CDR3 region has 17 residues. Germline V gene sequence: CDR1 SGHDT, CDR2 YYEEEE. The CDR3 nucleotides read TGTGCCAGCAGCTTATTCCCCGGGGGAGGTTACAATCAGCCCCAGCATTTT. Translated, it gives CASSLFPGGGYNQPQHF.

The rearrangement links TRBV10-1 to TRBJ2-3, with D possibly being TRBD1 or TRBD2 (6 bases each). V was clipped by 0 bases and J by 3 bases, with 10 bases between them. CDR3 length equals 15 residues. The germline V gene has CDR1 WNHNN and CDR2 SYGVQD (reference sequence). CDR3 bases: TGCGCCAGCAGTGAGTCGAGGGGGGTGACAGATACGCAGTATTTT. This gives the protein CASSESRGVTDTQYF.

For the CDR3, the DNA is TGTGCCAGCAGTGCTTCGGGACAGGGCTTCACAGATACGCAGTATTTT. It specifies CASSASGQGFTDTQYF. The chain recombines TRBV6-1 with TRBJ2-3; 9 positions match TRBD1. V shed 4 bases, J shed 2 bases, and the junction held 7 bases outside the gene matches. Germline V gene lookup returns CDR1 MNHNS and CDR2 SASEGT. The CDR3 sequence is 16 residues long.

The V call is TRBV11-3, the J call TRBJ2-7, with D unclear. V was shortened by 2 bases and J by 2 bases, with 13 bases between the two germline ends. The germline V gene has CDR1 SGHNT and CDR2 YENEEA. This CDR3 has 15 residues. CDR3 sequence: CASSLNYVAPYEQYF. CDR3 nucleotides: TGTGCCAGCAGCTTAAACTACGTGGCCCCCTACGAGCAGTACTTC.

The V and J genes are TRBV30 and TRBJ2-2, with D perhaps TRBD1 (5 bases). The V end was cut by 5 bases, the J end by 0 bases, with 16 bases between. CDR1 and CDR2 (germline): GTSNPN, SVGIG (reference sequence). The CDR3 has 16 amino acids. The CDR3 loop reads CAWARRGFPNTGELFF. CDR3 in DNA: TGTGCCTGGGCACGTAGGGGATTCCCGAACACCGGGGAGCTGTTTTTT. Full variable domain (remainder filled in from reference TRBV30 and TRBJ2-2): SQTIHQWPATLVQPVGSPLSLECTVEGTSNPNLYWYRQAAGRGLQLLFYSVGIGQISSEVPQNLSASRPQDRQFILSSKKLLLSDSGFYLCAWARRGFPNTGELFFGEGSRLTVL.